This entry lists 18 T cell receptor beta chains sequenced from one sample in a study of patients and donors after allogeneic stem cell transplantation. TCRdb called the RT-PCR reads again in MiXCR, with one record for every CDR3 protein. There are roughly 880,000 distinct CDR3 sequences in the sample; roughly 18% occur only once, and 6% lies in the top ten. Source material: blood, either unsorted or a sorted T cell fraction (not recorded which). The receptor source for this set is a human donor who was either an allogeneic HSCT recipient or a stem cell or donor lymphocyte infusion donor (not recorded which). It is not recorded whose cells these are; they may come from a transplant donor.

The J gene is TRBJ2-3, the V gene TRBV15; 10 bases are shared with TRBD1. The CDR3 totals 17 residues. In germline, CDR1 is LNHNV, CDR2 YYDKDF (reference sequence). Losses at the gene ends were 2 bases for V and 5 bases for J; bases not matched to a gene: 10. Here the CDR3 DNA reads TGTGCCACCAGCAGAAATCCCGGGACAGGGGTTAAAGATACGCAGTATTTT. This translates into CATSRNPGTGVKDTQYF.

The rearrangement joins TRBV10-3 to TRBJ1-2; weak D call: TRBD1 (6 bases). The CDR3 runs 15 residues. The V and J ends lost 4 bases and 4 bases respectively, with 16 bases between them. Per germline, CDR1 ENHRY and CDR2 SYGVKD. DNA of the CDR3: TGTGCCATCAGTGGCCTTTTACAGGGCGGCTATGGCTACACCTTC. Protein: CAISGLLQGGYGYTF.

The chain is built from TRBV6-2 or TRBV6-3 and TRBJ1-4; the match to TRBD1 covers 8 bases. Per the germline V gene, CDR1 is MNHEY and CDR2 is SVGEGT. J was trimmed by 5 bases and V by 5 bases; bases with no gene match: 7. The CDR3 sequence is 15 residues long. The CDR3 DNA reads TGTGCCAGCAGTCCCGGTTGGACAGGGAATGAAAAACTGTTTTTT. It is translated as CASSPGWTGNEKLFF.

The V and J genes are TRBV5-1 and TRBJ2-1; the match to TRBD2 covers 10 bases. CDR1 SGHRS and CDR2 YFSETQ come from the germline V gene. Trimming removed 5 bases from V and 6 bases from J; junction bases left unmatched: 11. CDR3 size: 16 residues. CDR3 nucleotide sequence: TGCGCCAGCAGTTTTTGGAGCGGGGGGGCCAGCAATGAGCAGTTCTTC. This sequence encodes CASSFWSGGASNEQFF.

The sample holds a few counts of this clonotype. V is TRBV3-1 and J is TRBJ1-1; no clear D gene. The germline CDR1 and CDR2 sequences are LGHDT and YNNKEL (reference sequence). Between the trimmed V and J ends, which lost 1 base and 4 bases, there was a span of 7 bases. The CDR3 has 13 amino acids. CDR3 protein: CASSQVLSTEAFF. For the CDR3, the DNA is TGTGCCAGCAGCCAAGTTTTATCCACTGAAGCTTTCTTT. Based on the CDR3 plus reference TRBV3-1 and TRBJ1-1, the full variable domain is DTAVSQTPKYLVTQMGNDKSIKCEQNLGHDTMYWYKQDSKKFLKIMFSYNNKELIINETVPNRFSPKSPDKAHLNLHINSLELGDSAVYFCASSQVLSTEAFFGQGTRLTVV.

V gene TRBV6-1 combines with J gene TRBJ2-5; tentatively, D is TRBD2 (5 bases). The V gene lost 5 bases and the J gene lost 4 bases, with 11 bases spanning the gap. Germline CDR1 and CDR2: MNHNS and SASEGT. This CDR3 has 13 residues. CDR3 sequence reads: CASSQTRRETQYF. CDR3 DNA sequence: TGTGCCAGCAGTCAAACTAGGAGAGAGACCCAGTACTTC.

A few counts support this clonotype. V is TRBV12-3 or TRBV12-4 and J is TRBJ1-4; possibly TRBD1 for D (6 bases). CDR3 length: 14 amino acids. Trimming removed 6 bases from V and 7 bases from J, with 15 bases in between. This CDR3 is CASSSAGTFEKLFF. The CDR3 DNA is TGTGCCAGCAGCTCGGCTGGGACATTTGAAAAACTGTTTTTT.

This clonotype was counted a few times. The CDR3 DNA follows: TGTGCCAGCAGCCCTGACAGGAAAAACATTCAGTACTTC. It translates to CASSPDRKNIQYF. This chain joins TRBV13 and TRBJ2-4; tentatively, D is TRBD1 (6 bases). The CDR3 runs 13 residues. Germline V gene lookup returns CDR1 PRHDT and CDR2 FYEKMQ (reference sequence). V was pared by 5 bases and J by 4 bases, with 9 bases between.

The rearrangement uses TRBV12-3 or TRBV12-4 and TRBJ2-5, with D unclear. The length of the CDR3 is 15 residues. The V end lost 3 bases, the J end lost 1 base, and 12 bases lay between the germline ends. The CDR3 loop reads CASSFGHLTQETQYF. DNA of the CDR3: TGTGCCAGCAGTTTCGGGCACCTGACCCAAGAGACCCAGTACTTC.

This clonotype was recorded a few times. CDR3 in amino acids: CASSGGRAGETQYF. For the CDR3, the DNA is TGTGCCAGCAGTGGGGGCAGGGCAGGGGAGACCCAGTACTTC. The chain is built from TRBV25-1 and TRBJ2-5; a possible D gene is TRBD1 (5 bases). V lost 4 bases and J 5 bases, leaving 14 bases between the germline ends. CDR3 length equals 14 residues. Germline V gene sequence: CDR1 MGHDK, CDR2 SYGVNS. Complete variable domain (other parts from reference TRBV25-1 and TRBJ2-5): EADIYQTPRYLVIGTGKKITLECSQTMGHDKMYWYQQDPGMELHLIHYSYGVNSTEKGDLSSESTVSRIRTEHFPLTLESARPSHTSQYLCASSGGRAGETQYFGPGTRLLVL.

This clonotype has more than one count but fewer than ten. The chain has TRBV6-5 and TRBJ2-1; D could derive from TRBD1 or TRBD2 (5 bases each). CDR3 length: 16 residues. V was pared by 0 bases and J by 6 bases, with 15 bases between. Germline CDR1 reads MNHEY; CDR2 reads SVGAGI. In DNA form, the CDR3 reads TGTGCCAGCAGTTACTCGGGGGACCTCATAGTCAATGAGCAGTTCTTC. The encoded protein is CASSYSGDLIVNEQFF.

This chain joins TRBV11-2 and TRBJ1-1; a possible D gene is TRBD1 (5 bases). CDR3 size: 14 residues. The ends were cut back, 4 bases at V and 2 bases at J, with 11 bases in the middle. Germline V gene data show CDR1 as SGHAT and CDR2 as FQNNGV. The CDR3 spells CASSSYRGNTEAFF. The CDR3 DNA sequence: TGTGCCAGCAGCTCCTATAGGGGTAACACTGAAGCTTTCTTT. Looking up the rest from reference TRBV11-2 and TRBJ1-1 gives the full variable domain: EAGVAQSPRYKIIEKRQSVAFWCNPISGHATLYWYQQILGQGPKLLIQFQNNGVVDDSQLPKDRFSAERLKGVDSTLKIQPAKLEDSAVYLCASSSYRGNTEAFFGQGTRLTVV.

The V call is TRBV4-1, the J call TRBJ2-5; D is possibly TRBD2 (5 bases). Trimming removed 0 bases from V and 0 bases from J, with 8 bases in between. This CDR3 has 15 residues. CDR1 is MGHRA, CDR2 YSYEKL, per germline. The CDR3 protein is CASSQDIGNQETQYF. CDR3 nucleotides: TGCGCCAGCAGCCAAGATATCGGGAACCAAGAGACCCAGTACTTC.

The chain is built from TRBV4-1 and TRBJ2-7; D unclear. From germline, CDR1 is MGHRA and CDR2 YSYEKL. The CDR3 extends over 15 amino acids. Trimming removed 0 bases from V and 2 bases from J, with 11 bases in between. The CDR3 spells CASSQDYRATYEQYF. CDR3 nucleotide sequence: TGCGCCAGCAGCCAAGATTACCGGGCAACCTACGAGCAGTACTTC.

The V gene is TRBV5-1, the J gene TRBJ2-2; 8 bases agree with TRBD1. V dropped 3 bases and J dropped 7; count of bases not matched to a gene: 8. Germline V gene lookup returns CDR1 SGHRS and CDR2 YFSETQ. This CDR3 comprises 15 residues. The CDR3: CASSSTGQGSGELFF. The CDR3 bases are TGCGCCAGCAGCTCTACAGGACAGGGAAGCGGGGAGCTGTTTTTT.

The rearrangement uses TRBV6-5 and TRBJ1-5; no firm D call. This CDR3 contains 15 residues. Trimming left V 2 bases short and J 0 bases short, with 8 bases between. Germline V gene lookup returns CDR1 MNHEY and CDR2 SVGAGI. The CDR3 DNA follows: TGTGCCAGCAGTTACGGCCTTAATAGCAATCAGCCCCAGCATTTT. Translated: CASSYGLNSNQPQHF.

This clonotype showed up just a few times. The rearrangement links TRBV11-2 to TRBJ2-1; 11 bases are a match to TRBD2. Germline loops: CDR1 SGHAT, CDR2 FQNNGV. The CDR3 is made up of 16 amino acids. J lost 1 base, V lost 6 bases, and 5 bases had no gene match. DNA of the CDR3: TGTGCCAGCAGGCCGACTAGCGGGGTTTCCTACAATGAGCAGTTCTTC. Residues: CASRPTSGVSYNEQFF.

This rearrangement joins TRBV28 to TRBJ2-7; D remains ambiguous. The CDR3 contains 16 residues. The V end was cut by 3 bases, the J end by 3 bases, with 18 bases between. Germline CDR1 reads MDHEN; CDR2 reads SYDVKM. The CDR3 bases are TGTGCCAGCAGTTTCCCGGACCGGTTGCTGAACTACGAGCAGTACTTC. Translation gives CASSFPDRLLNYEQYF.